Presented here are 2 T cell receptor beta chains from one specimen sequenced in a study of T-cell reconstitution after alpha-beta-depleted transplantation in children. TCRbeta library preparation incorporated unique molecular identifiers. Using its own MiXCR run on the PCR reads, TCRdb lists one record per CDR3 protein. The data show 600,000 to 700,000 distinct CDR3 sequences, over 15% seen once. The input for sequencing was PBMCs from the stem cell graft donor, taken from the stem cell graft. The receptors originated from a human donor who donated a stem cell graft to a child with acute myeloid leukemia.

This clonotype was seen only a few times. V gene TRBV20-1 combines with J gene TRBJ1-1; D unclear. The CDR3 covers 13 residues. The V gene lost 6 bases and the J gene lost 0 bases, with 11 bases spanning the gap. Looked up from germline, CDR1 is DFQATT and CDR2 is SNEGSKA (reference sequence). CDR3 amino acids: CSAGLGVNTEAFF. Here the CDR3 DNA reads TGCAGTGCCGGACTTGGGGTGAACACTGAAGCTTTCTTT.

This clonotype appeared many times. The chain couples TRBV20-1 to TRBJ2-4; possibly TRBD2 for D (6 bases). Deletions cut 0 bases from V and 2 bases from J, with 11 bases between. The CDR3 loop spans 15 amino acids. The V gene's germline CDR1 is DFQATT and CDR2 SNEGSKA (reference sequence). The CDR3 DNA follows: TGCAGTGCTAGAGATACGGGGGTAACCAAAAACATTCAGTACTTC. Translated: CSARDTGVTKNIQYF.